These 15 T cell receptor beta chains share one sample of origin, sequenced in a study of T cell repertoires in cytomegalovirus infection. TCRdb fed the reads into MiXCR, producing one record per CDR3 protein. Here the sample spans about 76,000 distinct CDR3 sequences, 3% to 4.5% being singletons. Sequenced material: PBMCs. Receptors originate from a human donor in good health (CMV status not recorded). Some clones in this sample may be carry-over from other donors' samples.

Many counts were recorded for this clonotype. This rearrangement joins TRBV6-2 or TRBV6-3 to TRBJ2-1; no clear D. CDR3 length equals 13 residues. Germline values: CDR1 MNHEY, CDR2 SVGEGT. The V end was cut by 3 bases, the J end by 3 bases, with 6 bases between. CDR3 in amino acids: CASSYLDYNEQFF. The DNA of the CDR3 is TGTGCCAGCAGTTATCTTGACTACAATGAGCAGTTCTTC.

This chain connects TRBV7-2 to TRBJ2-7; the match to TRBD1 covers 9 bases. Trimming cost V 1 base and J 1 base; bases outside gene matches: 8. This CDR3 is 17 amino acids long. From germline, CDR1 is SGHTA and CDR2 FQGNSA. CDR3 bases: TGTGCCAGCAGCTTAGTGCGGCCGGACAGGGGTTCCTACGAGCAGTACTTC. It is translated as CASSLVRPDRGSYEQYF.

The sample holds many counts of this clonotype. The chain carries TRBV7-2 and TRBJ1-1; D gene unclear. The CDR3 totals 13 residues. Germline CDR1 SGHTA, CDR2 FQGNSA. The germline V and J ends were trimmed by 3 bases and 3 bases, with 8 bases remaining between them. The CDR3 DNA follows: TGTGCCAGCAGCTTTACATCCGACACTGAAGCTTTCTTT. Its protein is CASSFTSDTEAFF. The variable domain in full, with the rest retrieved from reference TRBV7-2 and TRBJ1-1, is GAGVSQSPSNKVTEKGKDVELRCDPISGHTALYWYRQSLGQGLEFLIYFQGNSAPDKSGLPSDRFSAERTGGSVSTLTIQRTQQEDSAVYLCASSFTSDTEAFFGQGTRLTVV.

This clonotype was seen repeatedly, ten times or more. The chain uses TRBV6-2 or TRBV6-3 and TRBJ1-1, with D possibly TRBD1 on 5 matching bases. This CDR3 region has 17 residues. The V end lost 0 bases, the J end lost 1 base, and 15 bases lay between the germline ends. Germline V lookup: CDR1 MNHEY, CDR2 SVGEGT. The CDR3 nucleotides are TGTGCCAGCAGTTACTCAACCCAGGGAGGAACGAACACTGAAGCTTTCTTT. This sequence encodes CASSYSTQGGTNTEAFF.

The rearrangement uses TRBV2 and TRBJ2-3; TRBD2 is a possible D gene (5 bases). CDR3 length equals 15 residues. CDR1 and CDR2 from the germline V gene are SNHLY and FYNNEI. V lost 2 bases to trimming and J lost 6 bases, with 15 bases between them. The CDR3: CASSEIAGLVDTQYF. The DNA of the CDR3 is TGTGCCAGCAGTGAAATTGCGGGTCTGGTCGATACGCAGTATTTT.

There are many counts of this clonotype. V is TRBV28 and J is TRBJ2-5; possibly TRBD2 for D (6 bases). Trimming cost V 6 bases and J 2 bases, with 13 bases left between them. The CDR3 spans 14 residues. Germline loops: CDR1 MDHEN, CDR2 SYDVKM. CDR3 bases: TGTGCCAGCAGCCAGACTAGTTCTCAAGAGACCCAGTACTTC. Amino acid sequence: CASSQTSSQETQYF.

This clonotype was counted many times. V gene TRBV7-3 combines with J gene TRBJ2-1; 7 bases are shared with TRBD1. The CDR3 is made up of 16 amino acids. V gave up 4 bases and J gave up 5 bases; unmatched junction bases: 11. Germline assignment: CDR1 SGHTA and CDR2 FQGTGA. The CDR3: CASSSTGTAINNEQFF. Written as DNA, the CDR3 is TGTGCCAGCAGCTCCACCGGGACAGCAATAAACAATGAGCAGTTCTTC.

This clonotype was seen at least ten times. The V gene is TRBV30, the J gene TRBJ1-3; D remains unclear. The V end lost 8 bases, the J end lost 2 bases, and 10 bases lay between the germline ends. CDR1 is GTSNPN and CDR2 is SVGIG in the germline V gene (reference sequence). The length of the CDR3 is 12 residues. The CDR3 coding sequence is TGTGCCGGTCGGATGGCTGGAAACACCATATATTTT. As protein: CAGRMAGNTIYF.

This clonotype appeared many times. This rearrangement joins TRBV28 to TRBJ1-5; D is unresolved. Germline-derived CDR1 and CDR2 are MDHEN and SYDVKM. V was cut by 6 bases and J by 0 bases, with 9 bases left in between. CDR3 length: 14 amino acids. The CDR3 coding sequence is TGTGCCAGCAGCCCAGGAATTAGCAATCAGCCCCAGCATTTT. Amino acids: CASSPGISNQPQHF.

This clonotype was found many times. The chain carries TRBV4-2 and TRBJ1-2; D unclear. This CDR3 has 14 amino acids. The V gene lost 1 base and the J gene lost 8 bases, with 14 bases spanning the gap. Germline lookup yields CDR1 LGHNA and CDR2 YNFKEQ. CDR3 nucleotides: TGTGCCAGCAGCCAAGGGAGGGAGACTAGGGGCTACACCTTC. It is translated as CASSQGRETRGYTF.

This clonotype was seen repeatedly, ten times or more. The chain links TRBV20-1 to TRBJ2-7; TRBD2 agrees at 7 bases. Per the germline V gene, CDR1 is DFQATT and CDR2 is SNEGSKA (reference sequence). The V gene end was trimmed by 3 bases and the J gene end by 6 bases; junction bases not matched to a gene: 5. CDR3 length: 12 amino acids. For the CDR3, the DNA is TGCAGTGCTAGGGGACTAAGGGTCGAGCAGTACTTC. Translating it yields CSARGLRVEQYF.

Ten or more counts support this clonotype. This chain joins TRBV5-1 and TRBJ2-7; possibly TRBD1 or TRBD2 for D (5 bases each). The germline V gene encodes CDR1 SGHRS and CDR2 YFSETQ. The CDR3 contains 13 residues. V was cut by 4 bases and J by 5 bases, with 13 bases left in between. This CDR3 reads CASSPQGRHEQYF. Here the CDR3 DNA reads TGCGCCAGCAGCCCCCAGGGACGGCACGAGCAGTACTTC.

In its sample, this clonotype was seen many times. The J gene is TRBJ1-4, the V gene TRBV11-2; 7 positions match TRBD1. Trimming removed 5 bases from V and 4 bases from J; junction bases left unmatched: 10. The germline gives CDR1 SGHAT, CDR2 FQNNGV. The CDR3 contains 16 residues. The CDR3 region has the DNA TGTGCCAGCAGCCCGCTAAGACAGGGCCGTAATGAAAAACTGTTTTTT. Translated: CASSPLRQGRNEKLFF.

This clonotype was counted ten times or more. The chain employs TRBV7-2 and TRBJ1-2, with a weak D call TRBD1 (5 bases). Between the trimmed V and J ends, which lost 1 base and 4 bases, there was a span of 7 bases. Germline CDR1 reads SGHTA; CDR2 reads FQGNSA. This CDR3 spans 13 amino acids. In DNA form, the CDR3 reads TGTGCCAGCAGCTTAGGCCAGGGCTATGGCTACACCTTC. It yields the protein CASSLGQGYGYTF.

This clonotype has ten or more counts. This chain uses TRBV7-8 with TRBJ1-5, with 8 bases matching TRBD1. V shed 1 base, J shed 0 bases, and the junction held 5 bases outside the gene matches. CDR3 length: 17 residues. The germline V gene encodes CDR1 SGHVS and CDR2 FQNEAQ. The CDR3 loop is CASSLGGGQDSNQPQHF. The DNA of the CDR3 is TGTGCCAGCAGCTTAGGAGGGGGACAGGATAGCAATCAGCCCCAGCATTTT.